The entry that follows covers one T cell receptor (beta chain) sequence. The antigen is unknown. The Oncomine TCR Beta short-read assay sequenced DNA from cultured CD4+ T cells. Genomic DNA from cultured CD4+ T cells was extracted. TCRdb reprocessed the PCR reads with MiXCR, giving one entry per CDR3 protein. This table has some 20,000 distinct CDR3 sequences, roughly 50% appearing once. Treatment here: approximately nine-day PBMC culture with coronavirus spike peptide pools or control peptides (ViraFEST assay). These data come from a study of vaccination and CD4 T cells after COVID-19. For the study at large: Convalescent patients gave post-COVID blood a median approximately 100 days post-diagnosis, range 35 to 161.

The TCR was taken from a human donor who had recovered from COVID-19. The specimen was CD4+ T cells from blood, cultured in vitro, collected after SARS-CoV-2 vaccination.

CDR3 in amino acids: CAASGGPSYNEQFF. In DNA, the CDR3 is TGTGCTGCTAGCGGGGGCCCCTCCTACAATGAGCAGTTCTTC. The V and J genes are TRBV6-1 and TRBJ2-1, with 10 bases lining up with TRBD2. Germline CDR1 MNHNS, CDR2 SASEGT. The CDR3 extends over 14 amino acids.